The 13 T cell receptor beta chains listed next were all sequenced from one sample in a study of T-cell reconstitution after alpha-beta-depleted transplantation in children. Preparation of the TCRbeta library was carried out with unique molecular identifiers. MiXCR, applied by TCRdb to the PCR reads, yields one record per CDR3 protein. The sample shows hundreds of thousands of distinct CDR3 sequences, around 16% of them seen only once. The input for sequencing was PBMCs, mostly from graft donor cells, taken 360 days after TCRalphabeta/CD19-depleted stem cell transplant. The receptors come from a boy under two years old who had a stem cell transplant for Wiskott-Aldrich syndrome, so the T cells may come from the graft donor.

The gene calls are TRBV20-1 and TRBJ2-1, with 7 bases lining up with TRBD2. This CDR3 has 18 amino acids. Germline assignment: CDR1 DFQATT and CDR2 SNEGSKA (reference sequence). V shed 0 bases and J 0 bases; nucleotides not matched to a gene: 11. The CDR3 coding sequence is TGCAGTGCTAGAGATAGCTACAGGTGGGGGGGCTCCTACAATGAGCAGTTCTTC. Translation: CSARDSYRWGGSYNEQFF.

The V and J genes are TRBV5-1 and TRBJ2-5; D may be TRBD1 (6 bases). The CDR3 consists of 15 residues. Deletions cut 1 base from V and 1 base from J, with 11 bases between. Germline V gene sequence: CDR1 SGHRS, CDR2 YFSETQ. CDR3 DNA sequence: TGCGCCAGCAGCTTGCGGGACACCACCCAAGAGACCCAGTACTTC. Protein product: CASSLRDTTQETQYF. Full variable domain (missing parts from reference TRBV5-1 and TRBJ2-5): KAGVTQTPRYLIKTRGQQVTLSCSPISGHRSVSWYQQTPGQGLQFLFEYFSETQRNKGNFPGRFSGRQFSNSRSEMNVSTLELGDSALYLCASSLRDTTQETQYFGPGTRLLVL.

This clonotype was counted only a few times. The chain joins TRBV20-1 to TRBJ2-1, with TRBD2 matching 10 bases. The CDR3 has 16 residues. CDR1 and CDR2 from the germline V gene are DFQATT and SNEGSKA (reference sequence). Trimming cost V 4 bases and J 3 bases; bases outside gene matches: 9. CDR3 nucleotide sequence: TGCAGTGCTACCACATTCTCTAGCGGGAGCTACAATGAGCAGTTCTTC. Protein product: CSATTFSSGSYNEQFF.

The V and J genes are TRBV12-3 or TRBV12-4 and TRBJ2-3, with 8 bases matching TRBD2. The CDR3 covers 14 residues. The V and J ends lost 6 bases and 5 bases, in that order; junction bases with no gene match: 7. The CDR3 DNA sequence: TGTGCCAGCAGCCAAGGACTAGCATTAGATACGCAGTATTTT. Translating gives CASSQGLALDTQYF.

The chain joins TRBV24-1 to TRBJ2-7, with 10 positions matching TRBD2. The CDR3 consists of 14 residues. V lost 5 bases to trimming and J lost 4 bases; unmatched junction nucleotides: 4. Germline V gene lookup returns CDR1 KGHDR and CDR2 SFDVKD. The CDR3 nucleotides read TGTGCCACCAGTGGAGCGGGAGGGGTGTACGAGCAGTACTTC. Protein product: CATSGAGGVYEQYF.

This clonotype was found many times. The V gene is TRBV29-1, the J gene TRBJ2-5; the D call may be TRBD1 or TRBD2 (5 bases each). The V gene's germline CDR1 is SQVTM and CDR2 ANQGSEA. Trimming pared 7 bases from V and 9 bases from J, leaving 12 bases between. The CDR3 runs to 10 residues. The DNA of the CDR3 is TGCAGCGCCGAGGGGAGCGCCCAGTACTTC. It translates to CSAEGSAQYF.

This clonotype was seen only a few times. This rearrangement joins TRBV7-9 to TRBJ2-7; possibly TRBD1 for D (6 bases). The germline gives CDR1 SEHNR, CDR2 FQNEAQ (reference sequence). The CDR3 runs to 11 residues. Here the CDR3 reads CVTGTTYEQYF. CDR3 nucleotide sequence: TGTGTAACCGGGACAACCTACGAGCAGTACTTC.

The CDR3 sequence: CSARDHGLAHNTGELFF. The CDR3 coding sequence is TGCAGTGCTAGAGATCATGGACTAGCGCATAACACCGGGGAGCTGTTTTTT. The chain combines TRBV20-1 with TRBJ2-2; 9 bases map to TRBD2. This CDR3 has 17 residues. The junction had 7 bases not matched to a gene; V was cut back by 0 bases and J by 2 bases. Germline values: CDR1 DFQATT, CDR2 SNEGSKA (reference sequence).

The CDR3 bases are TGTGCCACCCTAACTAGCGGGGGGCCCAAACCATACACCGGGGAGCTGTTTTTT. It translates to CATLTSGGPKPYTGELFF. This chain links TRBV11-1 with TRBJ2-2; the match to TRBD2 covers 12 bases. The V and J ends lost 10 bases and 3 bases, in that order; junction bases with no gene match: 15. Germline V gene data show CDR1 as SGHAT and CDR2 as FQDESV (reference sequence). This CDR3 comprises 18 residues.

The chain uses TRBV12-3 or TRBV12-4 and TRBJ2-3; 8 bases map to TRBD2. This CDR3 is 18 amino acids long. After removal of 3 bases from V and 3 bases from J, the junction contained 14 bases not matched to a gene. The DNA for the CDR3 is TGTGCCAGCAGTTTTAGGCGAACTAGCGGTTCGTATACAGATACGCAGTATTTT. Translation gives CASSFRRTSGSYTDTQYF.

This clonotype was counted between two and nine times. The chain recombines TRBV5-1 with TRBJ2-1, with D unresolved. Trimming left V 2 bases short and J 7 bases short, with 13 bases between. This CDR3 comprises 14 residues. Germline lookup yields CDR1 SGHRS and CDR2 YFSETQ. The CDR3: CASSFRNPINEQFF. The CDR3 nucleotides read TGCGCCAGCAGCTTCAGAAACCCCATAAATGAGCAGTTCTTC. Drawing the rest from reference TRBV5-1 and TRBJ2-1, the complete variable domain is KAGVTQTPRYLIKTRGQQVTLSCSPISGHRSVSWYQQTPGQGLQFLFEYFSETQRNKGNFPGRFSGRQFSNSRSEMNVSTLELGDSALYLCASSFRNPINEQFFGPGTRLTVL.

V and J are TRBV5-1 and TRBJ2-1, with 15 bases identical to TRBD2. CDR1 and CDR2 (germline): SGHRS, YFSETQ. V was pared by 3 bases and J by 6 bases, with 16 bases of the junction left unmatched. The CDR3 runs to 20 residues. CDR3 sequence: CASSSEPGLAGGSGGNEQFF. The DNA of the CDR3 is TGCGCCAGCAGCTCGGAACCGGGACTAGCGGGAGGATCGGGTGGCAATGAGCAGTTCTTC.

CDR3 nucleotide sequence: TGCGCCAGCAGCACCAATAGCTTGCAATTTACTGGGGAGCTGTTTTTT. Protein sequence: CASSTNSLQFTGELFF. The rearrangement uses TRBV5-1 and TRBJ2-2; no clear D. Trimming shortened V by 4 bases and J by 8 bases, and 21 bases separated the two germline ends. CDR1 is SGHRS, CDR2 YFSETQ, per germline. The CDR3 contains 16 residues.